Below, 20 T cell receptor beta chains from the same sample are listed, as sequenced in a study of T-cell reconstitution after alpha-beta-depleted transplantation in children. For TCRbeta, the library was prepared with unique molecular identifiers. TCRdb reprocessed the PCR reads via MiXCR and lists one record per CDR3 protein. The sample lists around 580,000 distinct CDR3 sequences, roughly 27% occurring once. The starting material was PBMCs, obtained before TCRalphabeta/CD19-depleted stem cell transplant. Every receptor here comes from a boy under two years old with Wiskott-Aldrich syndrome, due to receive a stem cell transplant.

This chain joins TRBV5-1 and TRBJ1-1; a weak D match, TRBD1 (5 bases). V gave up 4 bases and J gave up 0 bases, with 16 bases separating them. The CDR3 is made up of 16 amino acids. Germline values: CDR1 SGHRS, CDR2 YFSETQ. In DNA, the CDR3 is TGCGCCAGCAGCCCGTGGGACGGAATACTGAACACTGAAGCTTTCTTT. Translated: CASSPWDGILNTEAFF.

This clonotype came up many times. This chain's CDR3 is CASSLRSGLTETQYF. The CDR3, as DNA: TGCGCCAGCAGCTTGAGGTCGGGACTAACGGAGACCCAGTACTTC. The chain carries TRBV5-1 and TRBJ2-5; 7 nucleotides agree with TRBD2. Trimming at V came to 1 base and at J to 5 bases, leaving 8 bases not matched to a gene. The CDR3 spans 15 residues. CDR1 and CDR2 (germline): SGHRS, YFSETQ.

V usage is TRBV20-1 and J usage is TRBJ2-3; D perhaps matches TRBD2 (7 bases). The length of the CDR3 is 17 residues. V dropped 0 bases and J dropped 9 bases, with 25 bases sitting between them. Germline-derived CDR1 and CDR2 are DFQATT and SNEGSKA (reference sequence). CDR3 loop: CSARDLGMLRGGPTQYF. In DNA, the CDR3 is TGCAGTGCTAGAGATCTGGGGATGTTGAGGGGGGGACCGACGCAGTATTTT.

This clonotype was found a few times. The V call is TRBV15, the J call TRBJ2-1, with D possibly TRBD1 on 5 matching bases. Trimming pared 2 bases from V and 4 bases from J, leaving 9 bases between. Germline CDR1 is LNHNV and CDR2 is YYDKDF (reference sequence). This CDR3 contains 14 residues. CDR3 in amino acids: CATSRLAGYNEQFF. The CDR3 bases are TGTGCCACCAGCAGACTGGCAGGGTACAATGAGCAGTTCTTC.

The V gene is TRBV20-1, the J gene TRBJ2-2; perhaps TRBD2 as D (6 bases). Looked up from germline, CDR1 is DFQATT and CDR2 is SNEGSKA (reference sequence). V was shortened by 0 bases and J by 4 bases, with 12 bases between the two germline ends. This CDR3 is 15 amino acids long. The CDR3 nucleotides are TGCAGTGCTAGAGATAGACTTAGCGGCACCGGGGAGCTGTTTTTT. Its protein product is CSARDRLSGTGELFF.

V and J are TRBV7-6 and TRBJ2-1, with D possibly matching TRBD1 (5 bases). V gave up 0 bases and J gave up 9 bases, with 12 bases separating them. Germline-derived CDR1 and CDR2 are SGHVS and FNYEAQ. The CDR3 runs 14 residues. The CDR3 coding sequence is TGTGCCAGCAGCTTAGCGCGTGGGGCTGGTGAGCAGTTCTTC. Residues: CASSLARGAGEQFF.

This clonotype was observed at least ten times. The V gene is TRBV12-3 or TRBV12-4, the J gene TRBJ1-5; 7 bases align to TRBD1. The trim removed 4 bases at V and 2 bases at J, leaving 5 bases unmatched. This CDR3 has 15 amino acids. This chain's CDR3 is CASSSGGAGNQPQHF. CDR3 nucleotide sequence: TGTGCCAGCAGTTCAGGGGGGGCTGGCAATCAGCCCCAGCATTTT.

This clonotype was found a few times. This CDR3 is CASSGQTNTEAFF. The CDR3 region has the DNA TGTGCCAGCAGCGGACAGACGAACACTGAAGCTTTCTTT. J is TRBJ1-1 and V is TRBV7-6, with D perhaps TRBD1 (6 bases). The V gene lost 5 bases and the J gene lost 1 base, with 8 bases spanning the gap. The CDR3 sequence is 13 residues long. Germline values: CDR1 SGHVS, CDR2 FNYEAQ.

The sample holds a few counts of this clonotype. J is TRBJ2-1 and V is TRBV5-1, with 8 bases matching TRBD2. Germline V gene lookup returns CDR1 SGHRS and CDR2 YFSETQ. The CDR3 extends over 15 amino acids. Trimming cost V 2 bases and J 8 bases; bases outside gene matches: 9. CDR3: CASSFSSGRFDEQFF. The CDR3 DNA reads as TGCGCCAGCAGCTTTTCCAGCGGGAGATTCGATGAGCAGTTCTTC.

This clonotype turned up a few times. This sequence joins TRBV20-1 and TRBJ1-2; a possible D gene is TRBD1 (5 bases). This CDR3 has 13 amino acids. CDR1 is DFQATT and CDR2 is SNEGSKA in the germline V gene (reference sequence). Trimming took off 2 bases at V and 2 bases at J, with 9 bases between the two ends. Here the CDR3 DNA reads TGCAGTGCTAGATATAGACAGAACTATGGCTACACCTTC. Translation gives CSARYRQNYGYTF.

Only a few counts were recorded for this clonotype. The chain uses TRBV20-1 and TRBJ2-7, with 9 bases that match TRBD2. CDR3 length: 14 amino acids. Germline CDR1 reads DFQATT; CDR2 reads SNEGSKA (reference sequence). The ends lost 1 base at V and 5 bases at J; junction bases unmatched: 6. CDR3 sequence: CSARGPGLAHEQYF. The CDR3, as DNA: TGCAGTGCTAGAGGACCGGGACTAGCCCACGAGCAGTACTTC.

The chain carries TRBV5-4 and TRBJ2-3; D possibly corresponds to TRBD2 (5 bases). From germline, CDR1 is SGHNT and CDR2 YYREEE (reference sequence). V lost 5 bases to trimming and J lost 1 base, with 11 bases between them. This CDR3 has 14 residues. This CDR3 is CASRPGSGTDTQYF. The CDR3 region has the DNA TGTGCCAGCAGGCCCGGTAGCGGCACAGATACGCAGTATTTT. The full variable domain, in which reference TRBV5-4 and TRBJ2-3 provide the parts outside the CDR3, is ETGVTQSPTHLIKTRGQQVTLRCSSQSGHNTVSWYQQALGQGPQFIFQYYREEENGRGNFPPRFSGLQFPNYSSELNVNALELDDSALYLCASRPGSGTDTQYFGPGTRLTVL.

The chain employs TRBV5-1 and TRBJ2-5, with a tentative D call TRBD2 (6 bases). This CDR3 has 15 amino acids. CDR1 is SGHRS and CDR2 is YFSETQ in the germline V gene. V was pared by 2 bases and J by 5 bases, with 16 bases between. CDR3 in amino acids: CASSFGLAAGETQYF. In DNA, the CDR3 is TGCGCCAGCAGCTTCGGATTAGCGGCTGGGGAGACCCAGTACTTC.

This clonotype has just a few counts. The chain has TRBV12-3 or TRBV12-4 and TRBJ2-3, with 10 bases aligning to TRBD1. Trimming cost V 7 bases and J 4 bases; bases outside gene matches: 5. CDR3 length equals 14 residues. The CDR3, as DNA: TGTGCCAGCATCCAGACAGGGGGCTCAGATACGCAGTATTTT. Its protein is CASIQTGGSDTQYF.

V and J are TRBV7-2 and TRBJ2-2; D is perhaps TRBD1 (6 bases). V lost 3 bases to trimming and J lost 13 bases, with 15 bases between them. The CDR3 loop spans 13 amino acids. Germline CDR1 is SGHTA and CDR2 is FQGNSA. This CDR3 is CASSFRGGGWLFF. The CDR3 DNA follows: TGTGCCAGCAGCTTCAGGGGTGGCGGGTGGCTGTTTTTT.

J is TRBJ2-4 and V is TRBV7-2, with no clear D. Per germline, CDR1 SGHTA and CDR2 FQGNSA. Trimming shortened V by 5 bases and J by 3 bases, and 8 bases separated the two germline ends. The CDR3 consists of 13 residues. CDR3 sequence reads: CASSPKYKNIQYF. The CDR3 DNA follows: TGTGCCAGCAGCCCCAAGTACAAAAACATTCAGTACTTC. Looking up the rest from reference TRBV7-2 and TRBJ2-4 gives the full variable domain: GAGVSQSPSNKVTEKGKDVELRCDPISGHTALYWYRQSLGQGLEFLIYFQGNSAPDKSGLPSDRFSAERTGGSVSTLTIQRTQQEDSAVYLCASSPKYKNIQYFGAGTRLSVL.

A few counts support this clonotype. The CDR3 DNA follows: TGCAGTGCCTCTGGGGGGCAGCCCCAGCATTTT. This codes for CSASGGQPQHF. V usage is TRBV20-1 and J usage is TRBJ1-5; perhaps TRBD1 as D (5 bases). V shed 6 bases and J shed 7 bases, with 10 bases lying between them. The germline CDR1 and CDR2 sequences are DFQATT and SNEGSKA (reference sequence). This CDR3 contains 11 residues.

This rearrangement joins TRBV14 to TRBJ2-1; either TRBD1 or TRBD2 may supply D (6 bases each). V lost 4 bases and J lost 10, with 14 bases in between. There are 13 residues in the CDR3. The germline CDR1 and CDR2 sequences are SGHDN and FVKESK. CDR3 bases: TGTGCCAGCAGCCGCACGGGGGCACGCGAGCAGTTCTTC. Translation: CASSRTGAREQFF.

This clonotype turned up a few times. The chain joins TRBV20-1 to TRBJ2-7; perhaps TRBD1 as D (5 bases). V was shortened by 2 bases and J by 2 bases, with 10 bases between the two germline ends. Germline-derived CDR1 and CDR2 are DFQATT and SNEGSKA (reference sequence). The CDR3 runs to 13 residues. The DNA of the CDR3 is TGCAGTGCTAGATATCAGACAGCCTACGAGCAGTACTTC. Protein: CSARYQTAYEQYF.

This chain uses TRBV20-1 with TRBJ2-5; tentative D call: TRBD2 (6 bases). V was pared by 5 bases and J by 5 bases, with 18 bases between. The CDR3 has 14 residues. The germline V gene encodes CDR1 DFQATT and CDR2 SNEGSKA (reference sequence). The CDR3 nucleotides are TGCAGTGCTCGACAACACGGGAGATCTGAGACCCAGTACTTC. Translation gives CSARQHGRSETQYF.